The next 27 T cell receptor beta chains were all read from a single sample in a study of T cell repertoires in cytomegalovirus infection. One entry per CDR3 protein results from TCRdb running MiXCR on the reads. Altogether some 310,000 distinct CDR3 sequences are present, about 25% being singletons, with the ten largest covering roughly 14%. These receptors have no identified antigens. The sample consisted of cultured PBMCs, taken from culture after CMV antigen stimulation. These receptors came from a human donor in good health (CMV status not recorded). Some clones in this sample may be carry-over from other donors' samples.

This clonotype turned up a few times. The CDR3 sequence: CASSLDVSSGSPDTQYF. The CDR3 DNA sequence: TGTGCCAGCAGCTTAGATGTTAGTAGCGGGAGCCCAGATACGCAGTATTTT. The chain is built from TRBV7-6 and TRBJ2-3; 9 bases are a match to TRBD2. CDR1 SGHVS and CDR2 FNYEAQ come from the germline V gene. The junction had 9 bases not matched to a gene; V was cut back by 1 base and J by 4 bases. This CDR3 comprises 17 residues.

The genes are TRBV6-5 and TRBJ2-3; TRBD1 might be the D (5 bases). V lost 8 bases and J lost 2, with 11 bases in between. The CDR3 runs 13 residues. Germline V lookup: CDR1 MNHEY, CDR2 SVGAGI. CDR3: CASGRGYTDTQYF. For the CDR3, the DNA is TGTGCCAGCGGAAGGGGCTACACAGATACGCAGTATTTT.

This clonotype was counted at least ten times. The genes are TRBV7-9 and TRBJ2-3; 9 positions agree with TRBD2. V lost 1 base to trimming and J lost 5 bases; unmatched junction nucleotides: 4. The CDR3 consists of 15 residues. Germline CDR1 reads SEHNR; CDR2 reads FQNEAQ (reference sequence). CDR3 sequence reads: CASSLGAGGIDTQYF. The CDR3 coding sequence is TGTGCCAGCAGCTTAGGAGCGGGAGGAATAGATACGCAGTATTTT.

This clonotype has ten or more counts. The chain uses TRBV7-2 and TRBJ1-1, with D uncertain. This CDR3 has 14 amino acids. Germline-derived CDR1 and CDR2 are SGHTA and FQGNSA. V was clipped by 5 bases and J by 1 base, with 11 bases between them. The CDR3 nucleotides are TGTGCCAGCAGCGTCGGACGTCGGAACACTGAAGCTTTCTTT. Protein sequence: CASSVGRRNTEAFF.

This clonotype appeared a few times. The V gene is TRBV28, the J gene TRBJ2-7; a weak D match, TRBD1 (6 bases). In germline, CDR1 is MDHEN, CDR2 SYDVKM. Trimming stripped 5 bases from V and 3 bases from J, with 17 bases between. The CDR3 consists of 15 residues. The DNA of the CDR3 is TGTGCCAGCAGTAGCCCCCTCGACAGGAGCTACGAGCAGTACTTC. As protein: CASSSPLDRSYEQYF.

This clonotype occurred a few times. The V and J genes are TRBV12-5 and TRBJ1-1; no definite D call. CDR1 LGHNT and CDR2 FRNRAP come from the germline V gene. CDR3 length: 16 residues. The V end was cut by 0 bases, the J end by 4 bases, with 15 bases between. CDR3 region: CASGLVRKGMGTEAFF. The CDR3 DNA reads TGTGCTAGTGGTTTGGTACGGAAAGGGATGGGCACTGAAGCTTTCTTT.

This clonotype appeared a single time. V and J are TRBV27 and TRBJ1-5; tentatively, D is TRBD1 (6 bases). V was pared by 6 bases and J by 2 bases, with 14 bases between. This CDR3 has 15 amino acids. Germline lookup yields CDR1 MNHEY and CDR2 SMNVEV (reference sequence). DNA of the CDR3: TGTGCCAGCAGATATACAGGGATAGGCAATCAGCCCCAGCATTTT. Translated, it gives CASRYTGIGNQPQHF.

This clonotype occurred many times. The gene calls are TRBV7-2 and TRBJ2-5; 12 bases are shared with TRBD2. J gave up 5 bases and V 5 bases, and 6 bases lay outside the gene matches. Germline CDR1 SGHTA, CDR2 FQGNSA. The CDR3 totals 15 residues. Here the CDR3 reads CASSAPSGGGETQYF. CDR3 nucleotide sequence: TGTGCCAGCAGCGCCCCTAGCGGGGGGGGGGAGACCCAGTACTTC.

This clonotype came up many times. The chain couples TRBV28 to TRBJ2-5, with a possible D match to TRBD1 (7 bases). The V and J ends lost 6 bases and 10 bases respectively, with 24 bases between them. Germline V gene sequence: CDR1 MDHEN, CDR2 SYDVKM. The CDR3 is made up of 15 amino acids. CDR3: CASRGGRGARGDQYF. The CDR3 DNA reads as TGTGCCAGCAGAGGGGGCAGGGGCGCCAGGGGGGACCAGTACTTC.

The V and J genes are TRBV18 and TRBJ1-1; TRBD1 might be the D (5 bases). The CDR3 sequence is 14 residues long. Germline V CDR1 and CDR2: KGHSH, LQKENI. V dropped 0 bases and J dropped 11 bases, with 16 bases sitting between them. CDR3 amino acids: CASSPPSGTRGAFF. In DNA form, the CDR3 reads TGTGCCAGCTCACCACCATCGGGAACCCGGGGGGCTTTCTTT.

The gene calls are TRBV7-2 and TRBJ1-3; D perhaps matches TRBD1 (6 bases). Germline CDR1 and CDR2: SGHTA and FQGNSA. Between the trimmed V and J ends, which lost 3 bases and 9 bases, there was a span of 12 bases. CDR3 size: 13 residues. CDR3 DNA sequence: TGTGCCAGCAGCTTGGGGGGGGACACCACCATATATTTT. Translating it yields CASSLGGDTTIYF.

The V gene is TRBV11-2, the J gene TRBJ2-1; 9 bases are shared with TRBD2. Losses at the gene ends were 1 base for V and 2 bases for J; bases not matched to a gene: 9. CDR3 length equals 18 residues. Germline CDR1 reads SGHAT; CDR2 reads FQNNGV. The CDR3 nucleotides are TGTGCCAGCAGCTTAGGTGGTAGCGGGGGAATGACCTACAATGAGCAGTTCTTC. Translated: CASSLGGSGGMTYNEQFF.

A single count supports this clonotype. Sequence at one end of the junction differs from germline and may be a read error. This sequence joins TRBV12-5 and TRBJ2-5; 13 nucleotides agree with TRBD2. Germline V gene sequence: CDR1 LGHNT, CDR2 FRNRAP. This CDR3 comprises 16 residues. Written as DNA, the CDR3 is TGTGCTAGTGGCCCCGGACTAGCGGGAGAGGGAGAGACCCAGAACTTC. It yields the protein CASGPGLAGEGETQNF.

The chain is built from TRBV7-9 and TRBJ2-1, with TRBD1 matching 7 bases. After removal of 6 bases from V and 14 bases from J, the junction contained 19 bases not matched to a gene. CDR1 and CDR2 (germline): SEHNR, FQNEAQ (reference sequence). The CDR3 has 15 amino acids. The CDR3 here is CASSLPGGDLGREFF. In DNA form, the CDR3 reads TGTGCCAGCAGTCTCCCAGGGGGAGACCTGGGTAGAGAGTTCTTC. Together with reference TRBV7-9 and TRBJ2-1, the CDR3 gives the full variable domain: DTGVSQNPRHKITKRGQNVTFRCDPISEHNRLYWYRQTLGQGPEFLTYFQNEAQLEKSRLLSDRFSAERPKGSFSTLEIQRTEQGDSAMYLCASSLPGGDLGREFFGPGTRLTVL.

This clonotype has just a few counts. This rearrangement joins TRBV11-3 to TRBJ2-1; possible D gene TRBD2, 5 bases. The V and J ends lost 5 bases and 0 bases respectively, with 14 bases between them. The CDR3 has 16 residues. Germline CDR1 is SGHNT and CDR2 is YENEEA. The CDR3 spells CASSVSGISSYNEQFF. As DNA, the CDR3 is TGTGCCAGCAGCGTAAGCGGAATAAGCTCCTACAATGAGCAGTTCTTC. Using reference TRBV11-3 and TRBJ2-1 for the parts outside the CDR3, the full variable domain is EAGVVQSPRYKIIEKKQPVAFWCNPISGHNTLYWYLQNLGQGPELLIRYENEEAVDDSQLPKDRFSAERLKGVDSTLKIQPAELGDSAVYLCASSVSGISSYNEQFFGPGTRLTVL.

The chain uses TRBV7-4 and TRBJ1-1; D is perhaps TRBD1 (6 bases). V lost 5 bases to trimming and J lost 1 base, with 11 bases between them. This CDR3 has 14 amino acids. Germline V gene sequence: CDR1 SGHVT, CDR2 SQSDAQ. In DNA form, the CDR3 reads TGTGCCAGCAGCCCGGGACATCGGAACACTGAAGCTTTCTTT. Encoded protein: CASSPGHRNTEAFF.

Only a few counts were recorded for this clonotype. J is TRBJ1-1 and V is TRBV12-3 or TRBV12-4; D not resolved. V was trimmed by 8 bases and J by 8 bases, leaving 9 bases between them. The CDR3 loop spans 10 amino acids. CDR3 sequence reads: CASASGEAFF. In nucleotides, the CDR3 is TGTGCCAGCGCGTCAGGCGAAGCTTTCTTT.

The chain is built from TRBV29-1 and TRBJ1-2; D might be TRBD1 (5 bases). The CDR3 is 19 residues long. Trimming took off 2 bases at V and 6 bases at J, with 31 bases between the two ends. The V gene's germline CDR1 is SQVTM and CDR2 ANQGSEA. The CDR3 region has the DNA TGCAGCGTTGAATCGGACAAAGATACCCCTATTACTGGGATGGATGGCTACACCTTC. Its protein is CSVESDKDTPITGMDGYTF. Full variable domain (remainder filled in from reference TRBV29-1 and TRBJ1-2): SAVISQKPSRDICQRGTSLTIQCQVDSQVTMMFWYRQQPGQSLTLIATANQGSEATYESGFVIDKFPISRPNLTFSTLTVSNMSPEDSSIYLCSVESDKDTPITGMDGYTFGSGTRLTVV.

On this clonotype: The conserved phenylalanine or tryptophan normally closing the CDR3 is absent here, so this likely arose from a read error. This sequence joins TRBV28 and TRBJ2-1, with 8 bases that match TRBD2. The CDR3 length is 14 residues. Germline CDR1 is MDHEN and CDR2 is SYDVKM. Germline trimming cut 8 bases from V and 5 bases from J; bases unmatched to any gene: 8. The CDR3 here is CASGGLGANNEQFV. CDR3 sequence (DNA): TGTGCCAGCGGGGGACTAGGAGCCAACAATGAGCAGTTCGTC.

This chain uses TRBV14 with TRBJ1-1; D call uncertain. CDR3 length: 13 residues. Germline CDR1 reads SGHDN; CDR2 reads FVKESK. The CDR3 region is CVTRRSGNTEAFF. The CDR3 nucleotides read TGTGTGACTCGTCGGTCGGGGAACACTGAAGCTTTCTTT.

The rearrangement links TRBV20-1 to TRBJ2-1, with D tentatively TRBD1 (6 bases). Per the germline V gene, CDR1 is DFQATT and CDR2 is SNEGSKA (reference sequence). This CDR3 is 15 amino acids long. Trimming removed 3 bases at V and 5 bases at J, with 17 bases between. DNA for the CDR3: TGCAGTGCTAGTGGATGGACAGCTCGAGACAATGAGCAGTTCTTC. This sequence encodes CSASGWTARDNEQFF.

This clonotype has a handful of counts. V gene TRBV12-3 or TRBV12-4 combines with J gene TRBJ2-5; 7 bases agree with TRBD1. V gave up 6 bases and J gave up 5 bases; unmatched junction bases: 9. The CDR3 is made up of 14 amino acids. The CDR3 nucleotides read TGTGCCAGCAGAAAGACAGGGTTCGCGGAGACCCAGTACTTC. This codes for CASRKTGFAETQYF.

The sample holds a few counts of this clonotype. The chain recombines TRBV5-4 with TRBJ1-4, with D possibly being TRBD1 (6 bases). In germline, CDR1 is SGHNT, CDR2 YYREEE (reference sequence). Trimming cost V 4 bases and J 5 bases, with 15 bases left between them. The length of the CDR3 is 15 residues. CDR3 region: CASSLGAGDNEKLFF. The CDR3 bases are TGTGCCAGCAGCCTGGGGGCAGGGGACAATGAAAAACTGTTTTTT.

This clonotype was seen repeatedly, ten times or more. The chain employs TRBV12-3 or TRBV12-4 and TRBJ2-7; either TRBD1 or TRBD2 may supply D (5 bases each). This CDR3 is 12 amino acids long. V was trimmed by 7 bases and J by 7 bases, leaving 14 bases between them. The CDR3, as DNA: TGTGCCAGCACCCGGGACCGGAGGGAGCAGTACTTC. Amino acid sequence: CASTRDRREQYF.

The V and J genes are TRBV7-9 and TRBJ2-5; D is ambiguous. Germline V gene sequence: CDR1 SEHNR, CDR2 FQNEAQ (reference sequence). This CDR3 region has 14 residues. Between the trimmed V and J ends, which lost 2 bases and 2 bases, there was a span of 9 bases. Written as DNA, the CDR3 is TGTGCCAGCAGCTTAAGAATGATACAAGAGACCCAGTACTTC. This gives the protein CASSLRMIQETQYF. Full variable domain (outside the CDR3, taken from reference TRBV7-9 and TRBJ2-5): DTGVSQNPRHKITKRGQNVTFRCDPISEHNRLYWYRQTLGQGPEFLTYFQNEAQLEKSRLLSDRFSAERPKGSFSTLEIQRTEQGDSAMYLCASSLRMIQETQYFGPGTRLLVL.

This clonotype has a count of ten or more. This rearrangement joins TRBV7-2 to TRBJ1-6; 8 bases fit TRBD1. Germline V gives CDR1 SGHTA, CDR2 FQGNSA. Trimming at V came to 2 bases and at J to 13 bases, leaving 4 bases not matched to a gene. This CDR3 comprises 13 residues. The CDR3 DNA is TGTGCCAGCAGCTTACTCCAGGGGGCTCCCCTCCACTTT. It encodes CASSLLQGAPLHF. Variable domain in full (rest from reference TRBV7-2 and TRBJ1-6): GAGVSQSPSNKVTEKGKDVELRCDPISGHTALYWYRQSLGQGLEFLIYFQGNSAPDKSGLPSDRFSAERTGGSVSTLTIQRTQQEDSAVYLCASSLLQGAPLHFGNGTRLTVT.

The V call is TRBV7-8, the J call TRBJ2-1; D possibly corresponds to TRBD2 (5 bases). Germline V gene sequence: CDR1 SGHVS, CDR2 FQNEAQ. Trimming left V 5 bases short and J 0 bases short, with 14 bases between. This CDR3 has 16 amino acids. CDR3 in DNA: TGTGCCAGCAGCGAGGGTACGGTCCTCTCCTACAATGAGCAGTTCTTC. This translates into CASSEGTVLSYNEQFF.